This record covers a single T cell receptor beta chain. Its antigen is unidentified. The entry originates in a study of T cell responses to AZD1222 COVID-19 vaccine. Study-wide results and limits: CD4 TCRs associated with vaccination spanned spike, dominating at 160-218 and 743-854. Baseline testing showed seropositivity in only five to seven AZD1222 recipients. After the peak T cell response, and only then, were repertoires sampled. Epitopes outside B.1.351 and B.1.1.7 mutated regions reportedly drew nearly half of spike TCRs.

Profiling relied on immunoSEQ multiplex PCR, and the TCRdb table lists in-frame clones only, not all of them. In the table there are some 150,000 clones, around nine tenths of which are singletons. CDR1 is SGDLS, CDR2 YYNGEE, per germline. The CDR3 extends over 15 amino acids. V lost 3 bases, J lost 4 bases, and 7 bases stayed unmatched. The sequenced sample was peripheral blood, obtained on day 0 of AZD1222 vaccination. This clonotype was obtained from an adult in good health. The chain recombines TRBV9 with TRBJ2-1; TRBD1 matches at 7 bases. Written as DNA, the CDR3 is TGTGCCAGCAGCGCTACCGGGACAGATTACAATGAGCAGTTCTTC. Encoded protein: CASSATGTDYNEQFF.